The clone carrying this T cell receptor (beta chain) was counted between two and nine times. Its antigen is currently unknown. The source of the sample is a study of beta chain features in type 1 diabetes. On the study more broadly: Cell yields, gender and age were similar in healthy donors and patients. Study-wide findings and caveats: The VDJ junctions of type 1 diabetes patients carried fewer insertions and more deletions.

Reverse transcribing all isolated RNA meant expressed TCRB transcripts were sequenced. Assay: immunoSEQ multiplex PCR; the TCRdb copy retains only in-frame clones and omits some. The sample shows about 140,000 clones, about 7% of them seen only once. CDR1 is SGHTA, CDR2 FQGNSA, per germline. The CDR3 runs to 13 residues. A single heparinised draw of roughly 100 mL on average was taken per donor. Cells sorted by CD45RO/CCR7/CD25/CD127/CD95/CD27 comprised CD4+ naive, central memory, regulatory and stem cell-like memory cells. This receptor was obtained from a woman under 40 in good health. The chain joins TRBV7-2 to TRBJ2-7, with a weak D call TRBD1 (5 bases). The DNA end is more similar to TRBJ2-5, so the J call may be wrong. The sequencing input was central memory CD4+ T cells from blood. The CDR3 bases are TGTGCCAGCAGCTTAGGGGCAGGGGAGACCCAGTACTTC. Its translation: CASSLGAGETQYF.